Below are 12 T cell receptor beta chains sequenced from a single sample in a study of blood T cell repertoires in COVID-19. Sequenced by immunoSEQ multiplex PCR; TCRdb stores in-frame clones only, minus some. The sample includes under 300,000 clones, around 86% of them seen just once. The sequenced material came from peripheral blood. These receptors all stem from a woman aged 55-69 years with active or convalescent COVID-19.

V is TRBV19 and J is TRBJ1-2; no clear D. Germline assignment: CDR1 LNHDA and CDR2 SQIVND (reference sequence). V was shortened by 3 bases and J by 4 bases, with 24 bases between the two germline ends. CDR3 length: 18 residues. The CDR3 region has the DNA TGTGCCAGTAGTATTTTTATGACCGCCTCATCTCGCGGCTATGGCTACACCTTC. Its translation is CASSIFMTASSRGYGYTF.

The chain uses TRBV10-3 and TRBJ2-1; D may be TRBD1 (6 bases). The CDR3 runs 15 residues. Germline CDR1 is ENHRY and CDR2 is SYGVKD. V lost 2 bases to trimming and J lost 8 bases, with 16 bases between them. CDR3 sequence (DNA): TGTGCCATCAGTGAGAGGGGGACCCCAGGGCATGAGCAGTTCTTC. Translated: CAISERGTPGHEQFF.

The CDR3 loop is CATSDSPGTGINEQFF. Written as DNA, the CDR3 is TGTGCCACCAGTGATTCCCCCGGGACAGGGATAAATGAGCAGTTCTTC. The V gene is TRBV24-1, the J gene TRBJ2-1; 9 bases agree with TRBD1. J was trimmed by 7 bases and V by 2 bases; bases with no gene match: 8. CDR1 and CDR2 (germline): KGHDR, SFDVKD. The CDR3 runs to 16 residues.

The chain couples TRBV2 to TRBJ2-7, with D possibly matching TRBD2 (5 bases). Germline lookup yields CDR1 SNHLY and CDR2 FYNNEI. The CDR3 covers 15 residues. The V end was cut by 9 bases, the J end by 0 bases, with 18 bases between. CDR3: CASGGRVSPSYEQYF. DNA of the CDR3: TGTGCCAGTGGAGGAAGGGTGTCCCCCTCCTACGAGCAGTACTTC.

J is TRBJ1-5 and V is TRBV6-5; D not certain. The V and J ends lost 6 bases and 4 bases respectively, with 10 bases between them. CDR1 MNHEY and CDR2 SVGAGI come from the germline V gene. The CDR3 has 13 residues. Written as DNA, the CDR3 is TGTGCCAGCAGATTAACAAAAAATCAGCCCCAGCATTTT. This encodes CASRLTKNQPQHF.

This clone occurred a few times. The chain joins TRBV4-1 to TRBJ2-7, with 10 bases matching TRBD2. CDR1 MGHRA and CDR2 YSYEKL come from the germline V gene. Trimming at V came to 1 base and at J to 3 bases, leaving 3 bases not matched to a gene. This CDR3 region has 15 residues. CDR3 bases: TGCGCCAGCAGCCAAGCCGGGACTAGCGTCTACGAGCAGTACTTC. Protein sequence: CASSQAGTSVYEQYF.

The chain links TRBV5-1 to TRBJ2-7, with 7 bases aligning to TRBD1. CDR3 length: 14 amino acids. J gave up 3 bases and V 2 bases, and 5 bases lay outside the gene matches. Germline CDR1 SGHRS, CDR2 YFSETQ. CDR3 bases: TGCGCCAGCAGCTTCGGGACAGAAAACTACGAGCAGTACTTC. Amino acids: CASSFGTENYEQYF.

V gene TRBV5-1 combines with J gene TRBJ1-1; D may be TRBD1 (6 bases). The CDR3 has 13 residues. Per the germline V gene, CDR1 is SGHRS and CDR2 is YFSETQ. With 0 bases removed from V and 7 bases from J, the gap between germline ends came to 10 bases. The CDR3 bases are TGCGCCAGCAGCTTGGGGGGGCGGGTTGAAGCTTTCTTT. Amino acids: CASSLGGRVEAFF.

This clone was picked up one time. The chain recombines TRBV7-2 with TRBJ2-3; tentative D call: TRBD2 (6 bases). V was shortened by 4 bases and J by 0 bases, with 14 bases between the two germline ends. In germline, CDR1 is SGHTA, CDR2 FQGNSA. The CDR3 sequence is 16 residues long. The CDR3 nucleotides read TGTGCCAGCAGCTCCACCCCCGGGACTAGCACAGATACGCAGTATTTT. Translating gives CASSSTPGTSTDTQYF.

CDR3 sequence (DNA): TGTGCCAGCAGCCAAACACAGGGTATGACTGAAGCTTTCTTT. Its translation: CASSQTQGMTEAFF. The chain employs TRBV7-2 and TRBJ1-1, with D possibly TRBD1 on 6 matching bases. V dropped 5 bases and J dropped 5 bases, with 15 bases sitting between them. The germline V gene encodes CDR1 SGHTA and CDR2 FQGNSA. This CDR3 region has 14 residues. The full variable domain, rest sourced from reference TRBV7-2 and TRBJ1-1, is GAGVSQSPSNKVTEKGKDVELRCDPISGHTALYWYRQSLGQGLEFLIYFQGNSAPDKSGLPSDRFSAERTGGSVSTLTIQRTQQEDSAVYLCASSQTQGMTEAFFGQGTRLTVV.

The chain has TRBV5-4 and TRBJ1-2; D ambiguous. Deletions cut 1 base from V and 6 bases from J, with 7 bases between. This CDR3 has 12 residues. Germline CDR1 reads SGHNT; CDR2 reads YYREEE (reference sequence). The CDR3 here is CASSLYANGYTF. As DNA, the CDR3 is TGTGCCAGCAGCTTGTATGCTAATGGCTACACCTTC. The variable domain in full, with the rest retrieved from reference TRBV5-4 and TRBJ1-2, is ETGVTQSPTHLIKTRGQQVTLRCSSQSGHNTVSWYQQALGQGPQFIFQYYREEENGRGNFPPRFSGLQFPNYSSELNVNALELDDSALYLCASSLYANGYTFGSGTRLTVV.

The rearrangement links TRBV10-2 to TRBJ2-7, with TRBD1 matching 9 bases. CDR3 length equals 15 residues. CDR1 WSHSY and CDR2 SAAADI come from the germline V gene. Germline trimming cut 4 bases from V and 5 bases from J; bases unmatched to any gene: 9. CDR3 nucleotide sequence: TGCGCCAGCAGTGTGAACCCGGGACAGGGTGACGAGCAGTACTTC. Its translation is CASSVNPGQGDEQYF.